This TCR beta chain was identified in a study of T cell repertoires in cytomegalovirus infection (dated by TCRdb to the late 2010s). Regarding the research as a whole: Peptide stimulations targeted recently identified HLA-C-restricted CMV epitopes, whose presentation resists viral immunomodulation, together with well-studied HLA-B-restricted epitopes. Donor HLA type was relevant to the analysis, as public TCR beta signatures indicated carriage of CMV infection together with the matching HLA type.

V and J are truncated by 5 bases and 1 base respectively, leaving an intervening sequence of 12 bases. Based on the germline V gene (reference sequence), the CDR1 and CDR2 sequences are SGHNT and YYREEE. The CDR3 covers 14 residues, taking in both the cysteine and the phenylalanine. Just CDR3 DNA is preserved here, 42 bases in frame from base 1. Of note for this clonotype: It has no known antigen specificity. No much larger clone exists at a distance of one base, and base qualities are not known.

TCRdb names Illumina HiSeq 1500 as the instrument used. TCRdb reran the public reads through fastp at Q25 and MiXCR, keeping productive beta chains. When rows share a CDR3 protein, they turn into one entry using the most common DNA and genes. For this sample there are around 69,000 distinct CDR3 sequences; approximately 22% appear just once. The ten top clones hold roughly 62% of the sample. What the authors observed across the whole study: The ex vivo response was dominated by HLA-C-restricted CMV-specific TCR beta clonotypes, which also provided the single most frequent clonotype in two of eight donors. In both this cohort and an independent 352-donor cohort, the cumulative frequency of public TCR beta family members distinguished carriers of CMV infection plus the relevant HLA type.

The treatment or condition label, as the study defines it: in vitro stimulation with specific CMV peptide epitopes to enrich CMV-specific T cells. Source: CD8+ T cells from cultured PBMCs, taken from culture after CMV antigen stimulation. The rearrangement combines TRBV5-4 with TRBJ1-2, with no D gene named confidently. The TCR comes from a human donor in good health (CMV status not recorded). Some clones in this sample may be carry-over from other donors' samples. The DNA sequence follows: TGTGCCAGCAGGACCGAGGACGGTAACTATGGCTACACCTTC. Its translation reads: CASRTEDGNYGYTF.